The rows below give T cell receptor beta chains drawn from one sample of a study of blood T cell repertoires in COVID-19. Sequencing used immunoSEQ multiplex PCR; TCRdb keeps in-frame clones, though not all of them. This sample has roughly 300,000 clones, with 70% to 85% found just once. The sequencing input was peripheral blood. These receptors all stem from a human donor with COVID-19, enrolled during active disease. The donor label of this sample is uncertain. Each CDR3 is given with its conserved first and last residue. The D gene is left open where the match is weak. Clone size is not always given. Where it is, it says once, few, many or a class for expanded clones.

CASSNIREYYNSPLHF,TGTGCCAGCAGCAACATACGGGAATACTATAATTCACCCCTCCACTTT,.,TRBV21-1,once,TRBJ1-6
CSVEPSGIPDTQYF,TGCAGCGTTGAACCCAGCGGGATACCGGATACGCAGTATTTT,TRBD2,TRBV29-1,.,TRBJ2-3
CASSLAGGNHQPQHF,TGCGCCAGCAGCTTGGCCGGGGGGAATCACCAGCCCCAGCATTTT,.,TRBV5-1,.,TRBJ1-5
CASSKGGQGWSYGYTF,TGTGCCAGCAGCAAAGGGGGCCAGGGATGGTCCTATGGCTACACCTTC,.,TRBV21-1,.,TRBJ1-2
CASSVIVGDEQFF,TGTGCCAGCAGCGTAATCGTCGGGGATGAGCAGTTCTTC,.,TRBV9,.,TRBJ2-1
CAWSPTPRAFF,TGTGCCTGGAGTCCCACCCCGAGAGCTTTCTTT,.,TRBV30,.,TRBJ1-1
CASSRNRLAGGGTGELFF,TGTGCCAGCAGCCGGAATAGGCTAGCGGGAGGTGGGACCGGGGAGCTGTTTTTT,TRBD2,TRBV11-3,.,TRBJ2-2
CASSLSRTNGYTF,TGTGCCAGCAGCTTATCGCGGACTAATGGCTACACCTTC,.,TRBV7-9,.,TRBJ1-2
CASSPLEGARTEAFF,TGCGCCAGCAGCCCACTAGAGGGGGCAAGAACTGAAGCTTTCTTT,TRBD1,TRBV5-1,.,TRBJ1-1
CSASVVAGLNEQFF,TGCAGTGCTAGTGTGGTAGCGGGGCTCAATGAGCAGTTCTTC,TRBD2,TRBV20-1,once,TRBJ2-1
CATSDFGRGLDNEQFF,TGTGCCACCAGTGATTTTGGCAGGGGTCTCGACAATGAGCAGTTCTTC,.,TRBV24-1,.,TRBJ2-1
CASSPRVSGRAGAEQYF,TGTGCCAGCAGCCCAAGGGTAAGCGGGAGGGCGGGGGCCGAGCAGTACTTC,TRBD2,TRBV3-1/TRBV3-2,.,TRBJ2-7
CASSSPGGELFF,TGTGCCAGCAGTAGCCCGGGAGGGGAGCTGTTTTTT,.,TRBV27,.,TRBJ2-2
CAWSVQGTQYF,TGTGCCTGGAGTGTACAGGGGACGCAGTATTTT,TRBD1,TRBV30,.,TRBJ2-3
CASTSRGTGDEKLFF,TGTGCCAGCACCTCCCGGGGGACAGGGGATGAAAAACTGTTTTTT,TRBD1,TRBV7-2,.,TRBJ1-4
CASSIGQGPGYTF,TGTGCCAGTAGTATCGGACAGGGCCCCGGCTACACCTTC,TRBD1,TRBV19,.,TRBJ1-2
CATSDPTSGNTIYF,TGTGCCACCAGTGATCCGACTTCTGGAAACACCATATATTTT,.,TRBV24-1,.,TRBJ1-3
CASSALLATRGETQYF,TGTGCCAGCAGTGCCCTATTGGCCACCCGGGGGGAGACCCAGTACTTC,.,TRBV2,.,TRBJ2-5
CASSPWQRNTEAFF,TGTGCCAGCAGCCCCTGGCAGCGGAACACTGAAGCTTTCTTT,.,TRBV7-9,many,TRBJ1-1
CASSLGGGENYGYTF,TGCGCCAGCAGCTTGGGAGGGGGCGAGAACTATGGCTACACCTTC,TRBD1,TRBV5-1,.,TRBJ1-2
CASSTVAGRHTGELFF,TGTGCCAGCTCAACTGTAGCGGGAAGGCACACCGGGGAGCTGTTTTTT,TRBD2,TRBV18,.,TRBJ2-2
CATLTGTGDGSTEAFF,TGTGCCACCCTAACCGGGACAGGGGACGGTAGCACTGAAGCTTTCTTT,TRBD1,TRBV10-3,.,TRBJ1-1
CASSGGFGNQPQHF,TGTGCCAGCAGCGGAGGGTTCGGAAATCAGCCCCAGCATTTT,.,TRBV9,.,TRBJ1-5
CASSPRLTEYQETQYF,TGTGCCAGCTCACCCCGTCTTACAGAGTACCAAGAGACCCAGTACTTC,.,TRBV18,once,TRBJ2-5
CASSQGPREHFVPSGANVLTF,TGTGCCAGCAGCCAAGGTCCCCGGGAGCACTTTGTGCCCTCTGGGGCCAACGTCCTGACTTTC,.,TRBV3-1/TRBV3-2,.,TRBJ2-6
CASSHAGDNYGYTF,TGTGCCAGCAGCCACGCAGGGGATAACTATGGCTACACCTTC,.,TRBV3-1/TRBV3-2,.,TRBJ1-2
CAWSVQGYEQYF,TGTGCCTGGAGTGTTCAGGGCTACGAGCAGTACTTC,.,TRBV30,.,TRBJ2-7
CASSGTVYEQYF,TGTGCCAGCAGTGGGACAGTGTACGAGCAGTACTTC,.,TRBV2,.,TRBJ2-7
CASSQYNEQFF,TGTGCCAGCAGCCAGTACAATGAGCAGTTCTTC,.,TRBV5-6,few,TRBJ2-1
CASSSGTGHNEQFF,TGTGCCAGCAGCTCCGGGACAGGACACAATGAGCAGTTCTTC,TRBD1,TRBV7-3,.,TRBJ2-1
CASSPSTGRNTGELFF,TGTGCCAGCTCACCTTCAACAGGGAGGAACACCGGGGAGCTGTTTTTT,.,TRBV18,.,TRBJ2-2